This T cell receptor beta chain stems from a study of blood T cell repertoires in COVID-19. Study overall: Sample material is recorded as cDNA or gDNA derived from T cells, B-cell-depleted T cells, or PBMCs.

There are 19 residues in the CDR3. Germline V gives CDR1 SGHKS, CDR2 YYEKEE (reference sequence). Trimming removed 0 bases from V and 0 bases from J, with 19 bases in between. This clone was counted between two and nine times. Data came from immunoSEQ multiplex PCR; TCRdb stores just in-frame clones and leaves some out. The table shows a few hundred thousand clones, with more than 75% occurring only once. Specimen: peripheral blood. This clonotype originated in a woman aged 25-40 years with COVID-19, enrolled during active disease. The V gene is TRBV5-5, the J gene TRBJ1-3; D perhaps matches TRBD1 (6 bases). CDR3 DNA sequence: TGTGCCAGCAGCTTGGACTATCGAGACAGGATTCTCTCTGGAAACACCATATATTTT. This sequence encodes CASSLDYRDRILSGNTIYF.